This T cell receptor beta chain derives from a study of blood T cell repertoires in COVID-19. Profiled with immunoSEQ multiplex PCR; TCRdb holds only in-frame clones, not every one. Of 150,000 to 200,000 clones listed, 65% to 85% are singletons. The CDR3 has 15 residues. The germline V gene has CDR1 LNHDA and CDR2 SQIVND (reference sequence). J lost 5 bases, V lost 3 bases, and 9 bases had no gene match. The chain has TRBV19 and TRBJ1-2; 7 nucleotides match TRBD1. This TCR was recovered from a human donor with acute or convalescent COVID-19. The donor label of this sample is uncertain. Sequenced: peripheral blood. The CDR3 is CASSIRSRGEYGYTF. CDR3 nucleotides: TGTGCCAGTAGTATCCGTAGCAGGGGGGAGTATGGCTACACCTTC.